These 32 T cell receptor beta chains originate from one sample sequenced in a study of glioma-infiltrating T cells. Using RNA template, CDR3s of TCR alpha and beta were amplified with iRepertoire arm-PCR. TCRdb used MiXCR to reprocess the multiplex PCR reads, holding one entry per CDR3 protein. The data contain approximately 120,000 distinct CDR3 sequences, about 25% of them singletons. Sequencing was performed on glioma tissue, nonneoplastic brain tissue, or PBMCs (not recorded which). The receptors shown here come from a human donor with low-grade glioma or glioblastoma, undergoing nonglioma brain surgery, or in good health (not recorded which).

The chain joins TRBV27 to TRBJ2-5; 8 nucleotides match TRBD2. CDR1 is MNHEY and CDR2 is SMNVEV in the germline V gene (reference sequence). CDR3 length: 13 amino acids. CDR3 in amino acids: CACSPAGAETQYF. Here the CDR3 DNA reads TGTGCTTGCAGTCCAGCGGGAGCGGAGACCCAGTACTTC.

This clonotype was counted at least ten times. The J gene is TRBJ2-7, the V gene TRBV28; D is possibly TRBD1 or TRBD2 (5 bases each). The CDR3 has 13 residues. The ends were cut back, 5 bases at V and 2 bases at J, with 10 bases in the middle. CDR1 MDHEN and CDR2 SYDVKM come from the germline V gene. Written as DNA, the CDR3 is TGTGCCAGCAGTAACGGGACCCCCTACGAGCAGTACTTC. As protein: CASSNGTPYEQYF.

This clonotype has ten or more counts. The rearrangement joins TRBV27 to TRBJ2-7; tentative D call: TRBD2 (5 bases). Between the trimmed V and J ends, which lost 8 bases and 2 bases, there was a span of 16 bases. The CDR3 totals 14 residues. Per germline, CDR1 MNHEY and CDR2 SMNVEV (reference sequence). This CDR3 reads CASGSYPGAYEQYF. As DNA, the CDR3 is TGTGCCAGCGGAAGTTACCCCGGGGCCTACGAGCAGTACTTC.

This clonotype has at least ten counts. One end of the junction fails to match germline, which may point to a read error. This chain uses TRBV6-2 or TRBV6-3 with TRBJ2-1, with D perhaps TRBD2 (6 bases). Germline V gene data show CDR1 as MNHEY and CDR2 as SVGEGT. This CDR3 is built from 13 residues. This chain's CDR3 is CSSAAGHFNEQFF. In DNA form, the CDR3 reads TGTTCCAGCGCAGCGGGCCACTTCAATGAGCAGTTCTTC.

This clonotype appeared many times. The rearrangement joins TRBV7-9 to TRBJ1-5; 9 bases are shared with TRBD1. Germline V CDR1 and CDR2: SEHNR, FQNEAQ (reference sequence). The CDR3 loop spans 13 amino acids. With 4 bases clipped from V and 6 bases from J, the junction kept 1 base outside the gene matches. CDR3 region: CASSSDRGQPQHF. The CDR3 nucleotides read TGTGCCAGCAGCTCGGACAGGGGTCAGCCCCAGCATTTT.

The rearrangement joins TRBV11-2 to TRBJ2-3; TRBD1 might be the D (7 bases). Germline assignment: CDR1 SGHAT and CDR2 FQNNGV. Trimming took off 5 bases at V and 4 bases at J, with 16 bases between the two ends. The CDR3 is made up of 15 amino acids. The CDR3 loop reads CASSNFQGGADTQYF. In DNA form, the CDR3 reads TGTGCCAGCAGCAACTTCCAGGGGGGCGCAGATACGCAGTATTTT. The full variable domain, in which reference TRBV11-2 and TRBJ2-3 provide the parts outside the CDR3, is EAGVAQSPRYKIIEKRQSVAFWCNPISGHATLYWYQQILGQGPKLLIQFQNNGVVDDSQLPKDRFSAERLKGVDSTLKIQPAKLEDSAVYLCASSNFQGGADTQYFGPGTRLTVL.

To note about this clonotype: A much larger clone differs from this one at a single base, so this may be a read error. The CDR3 end shows no conserved phenylalanine or tryptophan, and so a read error is likely. The V gene is TRBV29-1, the J gene TRBJ2-1, with D unresolved. V dropped 4 bases and J dropped 4 bases, with 5 bases sitting between them. The CDR3 is made up of 11 amino acids. Germline CDR1 SQVTM, CDR2 ANQGSEA. The DNA of the CDR3 is TGCAGCGTTGGATCTTACAATGAGCAGTTCCTC. Residues: CSVGSYNEQFL.

This clonotype showed up just a few times. This chain links TRBV5-4 with TRBJ2-3; 8 bases fit TRBD1. V lost 0 bases and J lost 3; bases outside the gene matches: 12. Germline loops: CDR1 SGHNT, CDR2 YYREEE (reference sequence). The CDR3 contains 18 residues. CDR3 sequence (DNA): TGTGCCAGCAGCTTGGTTGGCAGGGGGCGAAGGATGACAGATACGCAGTATTTT. Translation gives CASSLVGRGRRMTDTQYF.

For this clonotype: The germline gene is not matched at one end of the junction; a read error may be the cause. The rearrangement joins TRBV28 to TRBJ2-1; TRBD2 aligns across 7 bases. TRBJ2-7 matches the DNA end more closely, so the J call is doubtful. The CDR3 has 14 amino acids. Per the germline V gene, CDR1 is MDHEN and CDR2 is SYDVKM. The CDR3 region has the DNA TGTGCCCGCAGTTCTAGCGGAGTCTACAATGAGCAGTACTTC. Protein sequence: CARSSSGVYNEQYF.

This clonotype was seen many times. The V gene is TRBV25-1, the J gene TRBJ1-1; 12 bases are a match to TRBD1. This CDR3 contains 16 residues. Germline V gene data show CDR1 as MGHDK and CDR2 as SYGVNS. V dropped 2 bases and J dropped 4; count of bases not matched to a gene: 5. CDR3 loop: CASSETPGQGATEAFF. Written as DNA, the CDR3 is TGTGCCAGCAGTGAAACCCCGGGACAGGGGGCCACTGAAGCTTTCTTT. Based on the CDR3 plus reference TRBV25-1 and TRBJ1-1, the full variable domain is EADIYQTPRYLVIGTGKKITLECSQTMGHDKMYWYQQDPGMELHLIHYSYGVNSTEKGDLSSESTVSRIRTEHFPLTLESARPSHTSQYLCASSETPGQGATEAFFGQGTRLTVV.

In its sample, this clonotype was seen many times. The V call is TRBV24-1, the J call TRBJ2-1, with TRBD2 identical over 9 bases. The CDR3 has 15 residues. J lost 7 bases, V lost 2 bases, and 5 bases had no gene match. Per the germline V gene, CDR1 is KGHDR and CDR2 is SFDVKD. The CDR3: CATSDSGAGGNEQFF. CDR3 DNA: TGTGCCACCAGTGATTCAGGAGCGGGAGGAAATGAGCAGTTCTTC.

This clonotype has ten or more counts. The chain carries TRBV18 and TRBJ2-1; 9 nucleotides match TRBD2. The J segment lost 3 bases and the V segment lost 2 bases, leaving 2 bases of the junction unmatched. Germline CDR1 and CDR2: KGHSH and LQKENI. The CDR3 runs 15 residues. The CDR3 DNA is TGTGCCAGCTCACCAGAGCGGGGGGACTACAATGAGCAGTTCTTC. Its protein product is CASSPERGDYNEQFF. The variable domain in full, completed from reference TRBV18 and TRBJ2-1, reads NAGVMQNPRHLVRRRGQEARLRCSPMKGHSHVYWYRQLPEEGLKFMVYLQKENIIDESGMPKERFSAEFPKEGPSILRIQQVVRGDSAAYFCASSPERGDYNEQFFGPGTRLTVL.

Only a few counts were recorded for this clonotype. The chain combines TRBV7-8 with TRBJ2-7; 8 bases agree with TRBD1. The junction had 5 bases not matched to a gene; V was cut back by 8 bases and J by 5 bases. This CDR3 is built from 12 residues. From germline, CDR1 is SGHVS and CDR2 FQNEAQ. The CDR3 protein is CASGTGGNEQYF. In DNA, the CDR3 is TGTGCCAGCGGTACAGGGGGAAACGAGCAGTACTTC.

On this clonotype: Since a much larger clone is just one base distant, this may be a read error. This chain joins TRBV6-6 and TRBJ2-7, with D perhaps TRBD2 (6 bases). The V gene's germline CDR1 is MNHNY and CDR2 SVGAGI (reference sequence). CDR3 length equals 18 residues. The CDR3 spells CAISDSIRLVGGSYEQYF. The CDR3 nucleotides read TGTGCCATCAGTGACTCTATTCGACTAGTGGGGGGCTCCTACGAGCAGTACTTC.

As for this clonotype: A clone one base away is much larger, so this may be a read error. This rearrangement joins TRBV10-3 to TRBJ2-5; 9 nucleotides agree with TRBD2. The V gene end was trimmed by 4 bases and the J gene end by 7 bases; junction bases not matched to a gene: 10. This CDR3 has 15 amino acids. Germline V lookup: CDR1 ENHRY, CDR2 SYGVKD. For the CDR3, the DNA is TGTGCCATCAGTGTCTTCAGCGGGGGGAAGGGGACCCAGTACTTC. This gives the protein CAISVFSGGKGTQYF.

This clonotype has a handful of counts. DNA of the CDR3: TGTGCCAGCGGCCGGGACAGGTACCTCTCTGGAAACACCATATATTTT. This gives the protein CASGRDRYLSGNTIYF. The chain is built from TRBV13 and TRBJ1-3; 8 bases are shared with TRBD1. Looked up from germline, CDR1 is PRHDT and CDR2 is FYEKMQ (reference sequence). The CDR3 is 16 residues long. V lost 8 bases to trimming and J lost 0 bases; unmatched junction nucleotides: 9.

This clonotype was detected many times. This chain connects TRBV6-2 or TRBV6-3 to TRBJ2-1; D may be TRBD2 (6 bases). Per the germline V gene, CDR1 is MNHEY and CDR2 is SVGEGT. Trimming took off 6 bases at V and 0 bases at J, with 6 bases between the two ends. The CDR3 runs 13 residues. In DNA, the CDR3 is TGTGCCAGCAGGACTAGCTCCTACAATGAGCAGTTCTTC. Translating gives CASRTSSYNEQFF.

This clonotype has ten or more counts. This chain links TRBV20-1 with TRBJ1-1; D not certain. V lost 1 base, J lost 1 base, and 10 bases lay in between. The CDR3 consists of 14 residues. Germline V gives CDR1 DFQATT, CDR2 SNEGSKA (reference sequence). In DNA, the CDR3 is TGCAGTGCTAGAGCCAGGCAATGGAACACTGAAGCTTTCTTT. Translation: CSARARQWNTEAFF.

V is TRBV4-3 and J is TRBJ2-3; TRBD2 might be the D (6 bases). Between the trimmed V and J ends, which lost 4 bases and 2 bases, there was a span of 10 bases. Germline CDR1 is LGHNA and CDR2 is YSLEER. The CDR3 length is 14 residues. Here the CDR3 DNA reads TGCGCCAGCAGCCCGCGGGACGCCACAGATACGCAGTATTTT. This sequence encodes CASSPRDATDTQYF.

This clonotype was counted between two and nine times. This rearrangement joins TRBV10-3 to TRBJ2-3, with a weak D call TRBD2 (5 bases). Germline V gene sequence: CDR1 ENHRY, CDR2 SYGVKD. The CDR3 is made up of 16 amino acids. With 4 bases removed from V and 1 base from J, the gap between germline ends came to 15 bases. CDR3 amino acids: CAISGGPGIGTDTQYF. The DNA of the CDR3 is TGTGCCATCAGTGGTGGCCCGGGGATTGGCACAGATACGCAGTATTTT.

This clonotype was counted many times. V usage is TRBV7-7 and J usage is TRBJ2-3; TRBD2 is a possible D gene (6 bases). V gave up 5 bases and J gave up 2 bases, with 17 bases separating them. The CDR3 covers 16 residues. From germline, CDR1 is SSHAT and CDR2 FNYEAQ (reference sequence). CDR3 nucleotide sequence: TGTGCCAGCAGCGTGGGACTCCAAAACCCCACAGATACGCAGTATTTT. As protein: CASSVGLQNPTDTQYF.

The sample holds many counts of this clonotype. V usage is TRBV3-1 and J usage is TRBJ2-3; D is ambiguous. Germline CDR1 reads LGHDT; CDR2 reads YNNKEL (reference sequence). The V gene lost 0 bases and the J gene lost 0 bases, with 10 bases spanning the gap. This CDR3 has 16 residues. CDR3 protein: CASSQEVSRSTDTQYF. As DNA, the CDR3 is TGTGCCAGCAGCCAAGAGGTAAGTCGGAGCACAGATACGCAGTATTTT.

A word on this clonotype: A much larger clonotype is one base distant, so this may be a read error. The chain carries TRBV19 and TRBJ2-1; 14 nucleotides match TRBD2. Germline CDR1 is LNHDA and CDR2 is SQIVND (reference sequence). With 5 bases clipped from V and 6 bases from J, the junction kept 3 bases outside the gene matches. The CDR3 is 15 residues long. CDR3 loop: CASSRGLAGVNEQFF. The CDR3 DNA is TGTGCCAGTAGTCGGGGACTAGCGGGAGTCAATGAGCAGTTCTTC.

Comment on this clonotype: With a much larger clone just one base away, this may be a read error. This chain links TRBV12-3 or TRBV12-4 with TRBJ1-1, with D tentatively TRBD1 (5 bases). Trimming stripped 6 bases from V and 4 bases from J, with 15 bases between. This CDR3 has 14 residues. The CDR3: CASRFATAGTEAFF. The DNA of the CDR3 is TGTGCCAGCAGATTCGCGACAGCGGGCACTGAAGCTTTCTTT.

This clonotype was detected only a few times. The junction differs from germline at one of its ends, possibly a read error. This rearrangement joins TRBV11-2 to TRBJ2-7; no clear D gene. The CDR3 covers 13 residues. CDR1 is SGHAT, CDR2 FQNNGV, per germline. The CDR3 sequence: CANSLGPRYEQYF. The CDR3 region has the DNA TGTGCCAACAGCTTAGGGCCACGCTACGAGCAGTACTTC. The complete variable domain, with remaining parts taken from reference TRBV11-2 and TRBJ2-7, reads EAGVAQSPRYKIIEKRQSVAFWCNPISGHATLYWYQQILGQGPKLLIQFQNNGVVDDSQLPKDRFSAERLKGVDSTLKIQPAKLEDSAVYLCANSLGPRYEQYFGPGTRLTVT.

V gene TRBV12-3 or TRBV12-4 combines with J gene TRBJ2-1; TRBD2 aligns across 15 bases. Trimming took 7 bases from V and 3 from J; bases not matched to a gene: 4. The CDR3 runs to 16 residues. The CDR3 protein is CASTWTSGGVYNEQFF. The CDR3, as DNA: TGTGCCAGCACCTGGACTAGCGGGGGGGTCTACAATGAGCAGTTCTTC.

Details on this clonotype: A much larger clone differs by one base, so this may be a read error. This chain connects TRBV29-1 to TRBJ2-5, with 11 bases aligning to TRBD2. This CDR3 region has 13 residues. Germline CDR1 and CDR2: SQVTM and ANQGSEA. Here the CDR3 DNA reads TGCAGCGTTGTTACTAGCGGGGGAGAGACCCAGAACTTC. Its translation is CSVVTSGGETQNF.

This clonotype appeared many times. CDR3 DNA sequence: TGCAGCGTTGGGACAGGGGGTAATGAAAAACTGTTTTTT. It yields the protein CSVGTGGNEKLFF. The genes are TRBV29-1 and TRBJ1-4; 10 bases line up with TRBD1. Per germline, CDR1 SQVTM and CDR2 ANQGSEA. CDR3 length equals 13 residues. V lost 4 bases, J lost 4 bases, and 0 bases stayed unmatched.

This clonotype has at least ten counts. The chain employs TRBV7-3 and TRBJ1-1; 7 nucleotides line up with TRBD1. The CDR3 length is 15 residues. Germline CDR1 reads SGHTA; CDR2 reads FQGTGA. With V trimmed by 3 bases and J by 7 bases, 11 bases remained unmatched. DNA for the CDR3: TGTGCCAGCAGCTTCAGGGCAGGGGGTTTGGGTGAAGCTTTCTTT. As protein: CASSFRAGGLGEAFF.

V is TRBV6-1 and J is TRBJ1-1; 8 bases are a match to TRBD1. V shed 8 bases, J shed 4 bases, and the junction held 3 bases outside the gene matches. Per germline, CDR1 MNHNS and CDR2 SASEGT. The CDR3 covers 12 residues. The CDR3 DNA follows: TGTGCCAGCGGACAGGGAACCACTGAAGCTTTCTTT. Its protein is CASGQGTTEAFF.

This clonotype was seen repeatedly, ten times or more. The chain couples TRBV25-1 to TRBJ1-6; tentatively, D is TRBD1 (5 bases). V was cut by 5 bases and J by 7 bases, with 18 bases left in between. The CDR3 sequence is 16 residues long. The V gene's germline CDR1 is MGHDK and CDR2 SYGVNS. The CDR3 DNA is TGTGCCAGCAGTACGCCAGGGAAAGGACCCAATTCACCCCTCCACTTT. Encoded protein: CASSTPGKGPNSPLHF. The full variable domain, rest sourced from reference TRBV25-1 and TRBJ1-6, is EADIYQTPRYLVIGTGKKITLECSQTMGHDKMYWYQQDPGMELHLIHYSYGVNSTEKGDLSSESTVSRIRTEHFPLTLESARPSHTSQYLCASSTPGKGPNSPLHFGNGTRLTVT.

Note on this clonotype: Likely a read error: the CDR3 ends without its conserved phenylalanine or tryptophan. The chain joins TRBV19 to TRBJ2-3, with 7 bases identical to TRBD1. The germline CDR1 and CDR2 sequences are LNHDA and SQIVND (reference sequence). This CDR3 has 16 amino acids. The junction had 11 bases not matched to a gene; V was cut back by 6 bases and J by 2 bases. The chain's CDR3 is CASRDIRDSVTDTQYL. The CDR3 nucleotides are TGTGCCAGTAGGGATATTCGGGACAGTGTCACAGATACGCAGTATCTT.